This is a list of T cell receptor beta chains from one sample in a study of regulatory T cells in long-lasting Graves disease. TCRdb recomputed calls from the multiplex PCR reads with MiXCR, one row per CDR3 protein. The repertoire holds about 460,000 distinct CDR3 sequences, with around 15% as singletons. These data were also reused for a study on T cells in Graves' hyperthyroidism and ophthalmopathy.

Sequencing was performed on peripheral blood mononuclear cells (PBMCs), taken at new diagnosis, from a patient treated with antithyroid drugs. The receptor source for this set is a woman between 45 and 65 years old with Graves disease. Each CDR3 is given with its conserved first and last residue. A D gene is named only where the DNA matches it firmly. Part of the rows lack a size; the others show once, few, many or a class for expanded clones.

CDR3 length	V gene	J gene	D gene	clone size	CDR3 protein	CDR3 DNA
13	TRBV25-1	TRBJ1-2	-	many	CASSVTGTGGYTF	TGTGCCAGCAGTGTTACTGGGACGGGTGGCTACACCTTC
15	TRBV6-2/TRBV6-3	TRBJ1-4	-	many	CASSYSGGGGEKLFF	TGTGCCAGCAGTTACTCGGGGGGGGGCGGTGAAAAACTGTTTTTT
15	TRBV2	TRBJ2-1	-	many	CASTRQGGQYNEQFF	TGTGCCAGCACGAGACAGGGAGGACAATACAATGAGCAGTTCTTC
17	TRBV19	TRBJ2-7	-	-	CASSIGQRTPGSYEQYF	TGTGCCAGTAGTATAGGGCAGCGGACCCCCGGATCCTACGAGCAGTACTTC
15	TRBV3-1	TRBJ2-3	TRBD2	few	CASSQDRGLADTQYF	TGTGCCAGCAGCCAAGACCGTGGACTAGCAGATACGCAGTATTTT
15	TRBV19	TRBJ1-5	TRBD1	few	CASTGTGYSNQPQHF	TGTGCCAGTACCGGGACAGGGTATAGCAATCAGCCCCAGCATTTT
15	TRBV5-1	TRBJ2-7	TRBD2	many	CASSVRSGISYEQYF	TGCGCCAGCAGCGTAAGGAGCGGGATATCCTACGAGCAGTACTTC
12	TRBV5-1	TRBJ2-5	-	many	CASRLLEETQYF	TGCGCCAGCCGCCTTCTGGAGGAGACCCAGTACTTC
15	TRBV11-2	TRBJ2-7	TRBD1	many	CASSQDRSRSYEQYF	TGTGCCAGCAGCCAGGACAGGAGCCGCTCCTACGAGCAGTACTTC
14	TRBV28	TRBJ2-3	-	many	CASSLGLGADTQYF	TGTGCCAGCAGTTTAGGCCTTGGTGCAGATACGCAGTATTTT
13	TRBV28	TRBJ1-5	-	many	CASSLFGSQPQHF	TGTGCCAGCAGCCTTTTTGGAAGTCAGCCCCAGCATTTT
14	TRBV3-1	TRBJ2-3	-	-	CASTQSPKVDTQYF	TGTGCCAGCACCCAATCGCCTAAGGTGGATACGCAGTATTTT
15	TRBV6-4	TRBJ2-1	TRBD2	-	CASRETSGRGSEQFF	TGTGCCAGCAGAGAGACTAGCGGGAGGGGTAGTGAGCAGTTCTTC